The rows below give T cell receptor beta chains drawn from one sample of a study of CD8+CD57+ T cells in acquired aplastic anemia. MiXCR, applied by TCRdb to the reads, yields one record per CDR3 protein. Of some 170,000 distinct CDR3 sequences listed, roughly 45% are singletons. The sequenced material came from sorted CD4+, CD8+, or CD8+CD57+ T cells (not recorded which) from PBMCs. The origin of the receptors is a human donor in good health. Both conserved end residues are part of each CDR3. The D gene is left open where the match is weak. Clone size is shown for a subset of rows, as once, few, many or a class of expanded clone.

J | V | size | D | DNA | CDR3
TRBJ2-1 | TRBV15 | once | TRBD2 | TGTGCCACCAGCAAGAGGACTAGAGGGAGCTACAATGAGCAGTTCTTC | CATSKRTRGSYNEQFF
TRBJ1-2 | TRBV10-3 | many | TRBD1 | TGTGCCATCAGTCTCGGACAGGGGTATAACTATGGCTACACCTTC | CAISLGQGYNYGYTF
TRBJ2-3 | TRBV15 | . | TRBD2 | TGTGCCACCAGGAAGCGGGGCCCTTTCACAGATACGCAGTATTTT | CATRKRGPFTDTQYF
TRBJ1-2 | TRBV14 | once | . | TGTGCCAGCAGCCAAGGGGGAGTGGGAGGCTACACCTTC | CASSQGGVGGYTF
TRBJ1-1 | TRBV5-1 | many | TRBD1 | TGCGCCAGCAGCCCTCGGACAGGGAGCGCGAACACTGAAGCTTTCTTT | CASSPRTGSANTEAFF
TRBJ2-5 | TRBV5-1 | many | . | TGCGCCAGCAGCTTGGTAGGTCAGACCCAAGAGACCCAGTACTTC | CASSLVGQTQETQYF
TRBJ2-2 | TRBV4-1 | few | TRBD2 | TGCGCCAGCAGCCCCGGGACTAGCGGGAAAGGCGGGGAGCTGTTTTTT | CASSPGTSGKGGELFF
TRBJ1-5 | TRBV11-2 | many | . | TGTGCCAGCTCAACAGGGTATAGCAATCAGCCCCAGCATTTT | CASSTGYSNQPQHF
TRBJ1-3 | TRBV20-1 | few | . | TGCAGTGCTAGTTCCGGAAACACCATATATTTT | CSASSGNTIYF
TRBJ1-6 | TRBV7-3 | . | . | TGTGCCAGCAGCTTAGAGCGCGATTCACCCCTCCACTTT | CASSLERDSPLHF
TRBJ1-2 | TRBV25-1 | many | . | TGTGCCAGCAGTCGTGACAGCACGGAGGGCTACACCTTC | CASSRDSTEGYTF
TRBJ2-7 | TRBV20-1 | few | TRBD1 | TGCAGTGCTAGATCGGACAGGACCTACGAGCAGTACTTC | CSARSDRTYEQYF
TRBJ2-1 | TRBV7-2 | once | TRBD2 | TGTGCCAGCAGCTTAAGGCGGGGGATCGACAATGAGCAGTTCTTC | CASSLRRGIDNEQFF
TRBJ2-3 | TRBV11-1 | many | . | TGTGCCAGCAGCCCGATACTTCAGGGATTGGGTTCAGATACGCAGTATTTT | CASSPILQGLGSDTQYF
TRBJ1-3 | TRBV7-3 | few | . | TGTGCCAGCAGCTTTTCCCAGTCCACCAAACTCTCTGGAAACACCATATATTTT | CASSFSQSTKLSGNTIYF
TRBJ2-7 | TRBV2 | many | TRBD1 | TGTGCCAGCAGTGAAAGGACAGGGAGTCCCGAGCAGTACTTC | CASSERTGSPEQYF
TRBJ2-1 | TRBV19 | many | TRBD2 | TGTGCCAGTAGTATATCCGGGACTAGCGGGGGGGCAATGTTCTTC | CASSISGTSGGAMFF
TRBJ2-7 | TRBV4-1 | . | TRBD1 | TGCGCCAGCAGCCAAGGGACAGGCCTGTACGAGCAGTACTTC | CASSQGTGLYEQYF
TRBJ2-7 | TRBV9 | many | . | TGTGCCAGCAGCGCGCACAGGGCCTCCTACGAGCAGTACTTC | CASSAHRASYEQYF
TRBJ2-5 | TRBV20-1 | many | . | TGCAGTGCTAGAGTTGGGCAGGAGACCCAGTACTTC | CSARVGQETQYF
TRBJ1-6 | TRBV7-3 | many | . | TGTGCCAGCAGCTTATCAGGGGCCAACTCACCCCTCCACTTT | CASSLSGANSPLHF
TRBJ2-3 | TRBV5-4 | . | . | TGTGCCAGCAGCTTGGATCTAGTCACAGATACGCAGTATTTT | CASSLDLVTDTQYF
TRBJ2-7 | TRBV18 | . | . | TGTGCCAGCTCACCACCCCGAGGGGGATACGAGCAGTACTTC | CASSPPRGGYEQYF
TRBJ2-1 | TRBV19 | . | TRBD2 | TGTGCCAGTAAGAATAGCGGGGGGTTAAATGAGCAGTTCTTC | CASKNSGGLNEQFF
TRBJ2-2 | TRBV2 | . | TRBD1 | TGTGCCAGCAGCGAACAGGGGTTTGACACCGGGGAGCTGTTTTTT | CASSEQGFDTGELFF
TRBJ2-7 | TRBV10-3 | . | . | TGTGCCATCAAAGACAGCCTTTCTTACGAGCAGTACTTC | CAIKDSLSYEQYF
TRBJ2-1 | TRBV6-2/TRBV6-3 | . | TRBD2 | TGTGCCAGCAGTTATCGGACTAGTGTCGATGAGCAGTTCTTC | CASSYRTSVDEQFF